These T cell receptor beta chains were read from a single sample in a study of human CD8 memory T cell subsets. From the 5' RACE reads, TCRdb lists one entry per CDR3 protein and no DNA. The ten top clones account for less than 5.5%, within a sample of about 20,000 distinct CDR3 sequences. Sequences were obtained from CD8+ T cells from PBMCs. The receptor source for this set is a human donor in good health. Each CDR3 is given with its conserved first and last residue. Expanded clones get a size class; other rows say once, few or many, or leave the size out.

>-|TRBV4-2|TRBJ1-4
CASSHLQGPTATNEKLFF
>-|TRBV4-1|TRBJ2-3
CASSQAFPGGVADTQYF
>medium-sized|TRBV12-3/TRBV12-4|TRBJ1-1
CASSLTDSRNTEAFF
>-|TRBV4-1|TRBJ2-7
CASSHLTDFPGEQYF
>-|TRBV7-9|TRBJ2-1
CASSQLAGESYNEQFF
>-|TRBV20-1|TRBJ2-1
CSAPSGGANEQFF
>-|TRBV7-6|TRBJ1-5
CASSLAVGGLQPQHF
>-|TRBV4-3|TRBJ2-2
CASSPIPQTNTGELFF
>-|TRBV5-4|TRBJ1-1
CASSGDRGGTEAFF
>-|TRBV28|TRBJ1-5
CASSSNDRGFRNQPQHF
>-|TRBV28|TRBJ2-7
CASSLAGGKHNEQYF
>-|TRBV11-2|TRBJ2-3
CASSPGQGGADTQYF
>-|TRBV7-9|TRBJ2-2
CASSLNLRETPVTGELFF
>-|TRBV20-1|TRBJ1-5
CSARDWLGGGSNQPQHF
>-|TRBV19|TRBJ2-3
CATAPLGDTQYF
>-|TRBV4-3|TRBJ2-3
CASSQDLLGVDTQYF
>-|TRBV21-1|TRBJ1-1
CASSNDYGTEAFF
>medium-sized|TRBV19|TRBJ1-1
CASSIVGAMDTEAFF
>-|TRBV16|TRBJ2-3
CASSQGRTTDTQYF
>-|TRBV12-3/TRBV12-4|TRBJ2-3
CASSLVGLAGGNTDTQYF
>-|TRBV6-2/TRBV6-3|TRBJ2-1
CASSYTSGSDEQFF
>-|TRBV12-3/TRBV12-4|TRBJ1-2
CASSLQDRSYGYTF
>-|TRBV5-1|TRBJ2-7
CASTLGWDGSYEQYF
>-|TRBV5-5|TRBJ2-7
CASSLMRVHSYEQYF
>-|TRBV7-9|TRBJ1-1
CASSLGWDRRNTEAFF
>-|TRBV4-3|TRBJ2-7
CASSQEDGAYEQYF
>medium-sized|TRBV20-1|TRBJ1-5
CSARAISNQPQHF
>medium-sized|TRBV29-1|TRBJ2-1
CSVDRGNEQFF
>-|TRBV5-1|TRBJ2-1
CASSPIQTSGSSYNEQFF
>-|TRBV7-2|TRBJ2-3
CASSLNGQFTDTQYF
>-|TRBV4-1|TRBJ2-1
CASSLLFDNEQFF
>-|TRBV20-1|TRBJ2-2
CSASSGATGELFF
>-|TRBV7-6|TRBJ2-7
CASSPSPGAVYEQYF
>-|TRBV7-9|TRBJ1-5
CASSLGQNSNQPQHF
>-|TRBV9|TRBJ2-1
CASSPPVSNEQFF
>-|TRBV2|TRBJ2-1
CASSERKLAAREQFF
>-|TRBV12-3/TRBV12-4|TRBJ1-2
CASSLPPGVLYGYTF
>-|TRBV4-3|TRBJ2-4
CASSLGQGNIQYF
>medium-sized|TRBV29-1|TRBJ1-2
CSVEGRGAQVKGYTF
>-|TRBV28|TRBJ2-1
CASSLPFNNEQFF
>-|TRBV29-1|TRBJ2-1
CSVEAGEWGRNEQFF
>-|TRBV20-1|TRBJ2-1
CSARESDRSYNEQFF
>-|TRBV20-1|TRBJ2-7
CSARDPFGSSYEQYF
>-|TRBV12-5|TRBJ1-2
CASGSSLKSANYGYTF
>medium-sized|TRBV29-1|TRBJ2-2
CSVEERKRPGELFF